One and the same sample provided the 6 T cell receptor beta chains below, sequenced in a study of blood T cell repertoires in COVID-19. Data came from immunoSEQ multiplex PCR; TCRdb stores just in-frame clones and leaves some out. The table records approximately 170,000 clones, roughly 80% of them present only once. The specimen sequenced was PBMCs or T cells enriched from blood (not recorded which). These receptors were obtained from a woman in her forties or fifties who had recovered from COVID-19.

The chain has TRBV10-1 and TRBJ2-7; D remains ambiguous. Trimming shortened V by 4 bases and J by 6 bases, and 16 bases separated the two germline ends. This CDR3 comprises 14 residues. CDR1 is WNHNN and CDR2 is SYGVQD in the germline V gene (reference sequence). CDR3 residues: CASSGNPRRGEQYV. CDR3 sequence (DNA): TGCGCCAGCAGTGGGAACCCGCGACGCGGCGAGCAGTACGTC.

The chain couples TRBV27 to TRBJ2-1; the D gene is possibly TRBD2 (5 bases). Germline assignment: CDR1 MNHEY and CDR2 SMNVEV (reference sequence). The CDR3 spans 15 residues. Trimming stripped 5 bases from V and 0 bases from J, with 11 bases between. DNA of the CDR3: TGTGCCAGCAGTAAAGCGGTCAGCTCCTACAATGAGCAGTTCTTC. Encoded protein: CASSKAVSSYNEQFF.

CDR3 residues: CATSDRTSGMNTGELFF. CDR3 sequence (DNA): TGTGCCACCAGTGACCGGACTAGCGGGATGAACACCGGGGAGCTGTTTTTT. The rearrangement uses TRBV24-1 and TRBJ2-2; 12 bases are a match to TRBD2. V lost 4 bases to trimming and J lost 1 base; unmatched junction nucleotides: 3. There are 17 residues in the CDR3. Germline V gene data show CDR1 as KGHDR and CDR2 as SFDVKD.

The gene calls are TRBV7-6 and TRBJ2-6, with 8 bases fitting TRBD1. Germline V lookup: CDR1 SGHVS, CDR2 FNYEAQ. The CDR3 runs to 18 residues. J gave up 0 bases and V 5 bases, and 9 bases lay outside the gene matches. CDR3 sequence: CASSPRDRYNSGANVLTF. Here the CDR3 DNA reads TGTGCCAGCAGCCCCCGGGACAGGTATAACTCTGGGGCCAACGTCCTGACTTTC.

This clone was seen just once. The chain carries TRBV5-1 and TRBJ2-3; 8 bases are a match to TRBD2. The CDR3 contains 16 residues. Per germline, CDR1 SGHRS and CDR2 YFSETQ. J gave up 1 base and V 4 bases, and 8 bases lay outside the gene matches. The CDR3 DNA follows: TGCGCCAGCAGCCCCTTCCCCGGGGGGGGCACAGATACGCAGTATTTT. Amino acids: CASSPFPGGGTDTQYF.

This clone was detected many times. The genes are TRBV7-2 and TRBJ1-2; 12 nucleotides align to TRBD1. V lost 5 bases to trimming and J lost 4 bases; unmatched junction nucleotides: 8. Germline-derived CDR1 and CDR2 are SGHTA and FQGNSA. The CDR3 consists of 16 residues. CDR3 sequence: CASSLAGQGASYGYTF. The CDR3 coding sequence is TGTGCCAGCAGCCTTGCGGGACAGGGGGCCAGCTATGGCTACACCTTC.